Shown below are 22 T cell receptor beta chains from a single sample sequenced in a study of blood T cell repertoires in COVID-19. Using immunoSEQ multiplex PCR, the repertoire was profiled, and TCRdb retains in-frame clones only, with some absent. This table has 300,000 to 350,000 clones, 87% appearing once. Sequenced input: peripheral blood. The receptors originated from a man between 18 and 35 years old with active or convalescent COVID-19.

V is TRBV6-2 or TRBV6-3 and J is TRBJ2-7, with D tentatively TRBD2 (6 bases). The CDR3 has 12 residues. The ends were cut back, 3 bases at V and 5 bases at J, with 8 bases in the middle. Per germline, CDR1 MNHEY and CDR2 SVGEGT. DNA for the CDR3: TGTGCCAGCAGTTATACGGGGGACGAGCAGTACTTC. This codes for CASSYTGDEQYF.

The V and J genes are TRBV7-2 and TRBJ2-1, with 12 positions matching TRBD2. The CDR3 is 17 residues long. The V gene's germline CDR1 is SGHTA and CDR2 FQGNSA. J was trimmed by 6 bases and V by 2 bases; bases with no gene match: 8. The CDR3 loop is CASSLPASGGAGNEQFF. The CDR3, as DNA: TGTGCCAGCAGCTTACCGGCTAGCGGGGGGGCAGGCAATGAGCAGTTCTTC.

V usage is TRBV9 and J usage is TRBJ1-1, with 11 bases matching TRBD1. V lost 1 base and J lost 5; bases outside the gene matches: 4. Germline V gene data show CDR1 as SGDLS and CDR2 as YYNGEE. This CDR3 has 15 amino acids. CDR3 in amino acids: CASSVLGQGGTEAFF. The CDR3 DNA reads as TGTGCCAGCAGCGTATTGGGACAGGGGGGTACTGAAGCTTTCTTT.

V usage is TRBV27 and J usage is TRBJ1-5; no clear D. CDR1 and CDR2 (germline): MNHEY, SMNVEV (reference sequence). This CDR3 region has 14 residues. V lost 10 bases, J lost 0 bases, and 13 bases lay in between. The CDR3: CATRRGYSNQPQHF. CDR3 coding DNA: TGTGCCACAAGGCGGGGATATAGCAATCAGCCCCAGCATTTT.

The rearrangement uses TRBV6-4 and TRBJ1-2; no reliable D call. The CDR3 loop spans 16 amino acids. In germline, CDR1 is MRHNA, CDR2 SNTAGT. Deletions cut 11 bases from V and 11 bases from J, with 33 bases between. CDR3 nucleotide sequence: TGTGCCCATCAGCGCCCCGAAAAGGCCACGGACTGCGGATACACCTTC. Translating it yields CAHQRPEKATDCGYTF.

The chain's CDR3 is CASSRTSGRVKYNEQFF. In DNA, the CDR3 is TGTGCCAGCAGCAGGACTAGCGGGAGGGTAAAGTACAATGAGCAGTTCTTC. This chain uses TRBV28 with TRBJ2-1, with 15 bases aligning to TRBD2. J lost 4 bases, V lost 6 bases, and 7 bases had no gene match. The V gene's germline CDR1 is MDHEN and CDR2 SYDVKM. This CDR3 spans 17 amino acids.

By sample fraction, this clone is medium-sized. V gene TRBV6-4 combines with J gene TRBJ1-5; D is possibly TRBD1 (5 bases). V shed 0 bases and J shed 0 bases, with 6 bases lying between them. Germline lookup yields CDR1 MRHNA and CDR2 SNTAGT. The CDR3 runs 15 residues. The CDR3 sequence: CASSDSGDSNQPQHF. DNA of the CDR3: TGTGCCAGCAGTGACTCAGGGGATAGCAATCAGCCCCAGCATTTT.

V and J are TRBV28 and TRBJ2-7; 13 nucleotides match TRBD2. This CDR3 is built from 16 residues. Germline V gene sequence: CDR1 MDHEN, CDR2 SYDVKM. After removal of 5 bases from V and 5 bases from J, the junction contained 9 bases not matched to a gene. The CDR3 sequence is CASSKGGLAGFNEQYF. CDR3 DNA: TGTGCCAGCAGTAAGGGGGGACTAGCGGGATTCAACGAGCAGTACTTC.

About this clone itself: At one of its ends the junction is not consistent with the germline gene, which may arise from a read error. In DNA form, the CDR3 reads TGTGCCAGCAGTTACCCGGGACTAGGGGGGGTAATGGACTTC. The encoded protein is CASSYPGLGGVMDF. The rearrangement uses TRBV28 and TRBJ2-7; 8 positions match TRBD2. This CDR3 region has 14 residues. From germline, CDR1 is MDHEN and CDR2 SYDVKM.

The genes are TRBV7-3 and TRBJ2-1; D is uncertain. The germline CDR1 and CDR2 sequences are SGHTA and FQGTGA. Trimming pared 1 base from V and 6 bases from J, leaving 10 bases between. The length of the CDR3 is 14 residues. CDR3: CASSLSLVGNEQFF. CDR3 DNA: TGTGCCAGCAGCTTAAGCCTAGTTGGCAATGAGCAGTTCTTC. Combining the CDR3 with reference TRBV7-3 and TRBJ2-1 gives the whole variable domain GAGVSQTPSNKVTEKGKYVELRCDPISGHTALYWYRQSLGQGPEFLIYFQGTGAADDSGLPNDRFFAVRPEGSVSTLKIQRTERGDSAVYLCASSLSLVGNEQFFGPGTRLTVL.

The gene calls are TRBV27 and TRBJ1-2; 8 nucleotides agree with TRBD1. The CDR3 runs 16 residues. The trim removed 6 bases at V and 6 bases at J, leaving 15 bases unmatched. Germline-derived CDR1 and CDR2 are MNHEY and SMNVEV (reference sequence). The CDR3 protein is CASSSQGAGFRDGYTF. CDR3 nucleotide sequence: TGTGCCAGCAGCTCTCAGGGGGCCGGCTTTCGAGATGGCTACACCTTC.

The rearrangement links TRBV2 to TRBJ2-5; D remains unclear. From germline, CDR1 is SNHLY and CDR2 FYNNEI. The CDR3 has 14 residues. Trimming left V 6 bases short and J 1 base short, with 12 bases between. CDR3 nucleotide sequence: TGTGCCAGCAGGGGCCGTGAGACCCAAGAGACCCAGTACTTC. Translation gives CASRGRETQETQYF.

The rearrangement joins TRBV14 to TRBJ2-7, with TRBD2 matching over 9 bases. CDR3 length: 14 residues. Looked up from germline, CDR1 is SGHDN and CDR2 is FVKESK. V was pared by 4 bases and J by 3 bases, with 4 bases of the junction left unmatched. This CDR3 is CASSPLAGIYEQYF. DNA of the CDR3: TGTGCCAGCAGCCCTCTAGCGGGAATCTACGAGCAGTACTTC.

The chain recombines TRBV7-9 with TRBJ2-1; 7 nucleotides line up with TRBD2. Germline assignment: CDR1 SEHNR and CDR2 FQNEAQ (reference sequence). The CDR3 runs to 15 residues. Trimming cost V 4 bases and J 1 base; bases outside gene matches: 4. The CDR3, as DNA: TGTGCCAGCAGCTCAACTAGCGAATCCTACAATGAGCAGTTCTTC. Encoded protein: CASSSTSESYNEQFF.

The J gene is TRBJ2-3, the V gene TRBV5-1; unclear D gene. The CDR3 is made up of 17 amino acids. V shed 0 bases and J shed 0 bases, with 14 bases lying between them. The germline CDR1 and CDR2 sequences are SGHRS and YFSETQ. CDR3 bases: TGCGCCAGCAGCTTGGCCATGAGATTCTCTAGCACAGATACGCAGTATTTT. It encodes CASSLAMRFSSTDTQYF.

V gene TRBV11-3 combines with J gene TRBJ1-3; a possible D gene is TRBD1 (5 bases). The V and J ends lost 1 base and 6 bases respectively, with 10 bases between them. This CDR3 comprises 14 residues. The germline CDR1 and CDR2 sequences are SGHNT and YENEEA. Here the CDR3 reads CASSLGGAENTIYF. In DNA, the CDR3 is TGTGCCAGCAGCTTAGGGGGCGCAGAAAACACCATATATTTT.

The CDR3 spells CASSQEVAGTGELFF. The CDR3 DNA follows: TGTGCCAGCAGCCAAGAGGTAGCGGGAACCGGGGAGCTGTTTTTT. The gene calls are TRBV14 and TRBJ2-2; the match to TRBD2 covers 8 bases. Germline V gene lookup returns CDR1 SGHDN and CDR2 FVKESK. CDR3 length: 15 amino acids. Germline trimming cut 0 bases from V and 5 bases from J; bases unmatched to any gene: 2.

The chain employs TRBV5-1 and TRBJ1-1; D call uncertain. Looked up from germline, CDR1 is SGHRS and CDR2 is YFSETQ. The CDR3 is 15 amino acids. V was trimmed by 0 bases and J by 1 base, leaving 10 bases between them. CDR3 amino acids: CASSLVERKNTEAFF. DNA for the CDR3: TGCGCCAGCAGCTTGGTAGAGAGGAAGAACACTGAAGCTTTCTTT.

The chain links TRBV6-5 to TRBJ1-2; the D gene is possibly TRBD1 (6 bases). The length of the CDR3 is 14 residues. Germline CDR1 reads MNHEY; CDR2 reads SVGAGI. V was clipped by 0 bases and J by 6 bases, with 11 bases between them. The CDR3: CASSYSKAGDGYTF. The CDR3 bases are TGTGCCAGCAGTTACTCGAAGGCAGGGGATGGCTACACCTTC.

This chain joins TRBV5-1 and TRBJ1-1; the match to TRBD1 covers 7 bases. Germline V lookup: CDR1 SGHRS, CDR2 YFSETQ. J gave up 1 base and V 2 bases, and 2 bases lay outside the gene matches. The CDR3 sequence is 14 residues long. CDR3 sequence (DNA): TGCGCCAGCAGCTTAACAGGGGCGAACACTGAAGCTTTCTTT. Translation gives CASSLTGANTEAFF.

The J gene is TRBJ2-3, the V gene TRBV2, with TRBD2 matching 11 bases. The V and J ends lost 4 bases and 0 bases, in that order; junction bases with no gene match: 21. This CDR3 has 22 residues. The V gene's germline CDR1 is SNHLY and CDR2 FYNNEI. CDR3 sequence reads: CASSVQDRGGLAGGPSTDTQYF. The DNA of the CDR3 is TGTGCCAGCAGTGTACAGGACAGGGGAGGCCTAGCGGGGGGCCCTAGCACAGATACGCAGTATTTT.

The rearrangement links TRBV7-8 to TRBJ1-1; D may be TRBD1 (6 bases). The CDR3 loop spans 15 amino acids. Germline CDR1 SGHVS, CDR2 FQNEAQ. V gave up 2 bases and J gave up 0 bases, with 10 bases separating them. DNA for the CDR3: TGTGCCAGCAGCTTACGGGACACCCTGAACACTGAAGCTTTCTTT. It codes for CASSLRDTLNTEAFF.